This TCR beta chain was sequenced during a study of T cell repertoires in aging, cancer and after chemotherapy. The CDR3 sequence is 17 residues long. V was shortened by 4 bases and J by 0 bases, with 14 bases between the two germline ends. Germline V CDR1 and CDR2: SGHKS, YYEKEE (reference sequence). TCR beta rearrangements were amplified from peripheral blood genomic DNA. By share, this clonotype counts as medium-sized. TRB rearrangements spanning V, D and J were amplified using mixed TRB-A/B primers. TCRdb re-called the multiplex PCR reads through MiXCR, storing one row per CDR3 protein. The profile covers thousands of distinct CDR3 sequences, with 20% to 30% appearing a single time and around 3% taken by the ten largest.

The rearrangement links TRBV5-5 to TRBJ1-6; no clear D gene. The specimen sequenced was blood. The receptor comes from a human donor with a blood cancer. This chain's CDR3 is CASSPGRSSSYNSPLHF. The CDR3 DNA reads as TGTGCCAGCAGCCCGGGCCGCTCGAGCTCCTATAATTCACCCCTCCACTTT.